Below, 24 T cell receptor beta chains from the same sample are listed, as sequenced in a study of T cells in Graves' hyperthyroidism and ophthalmopathy. Amplified regions were TCR beta CDR3 sequences from RNA transcripts. First-round RT-PCR targeting the TCR CDR3 was performed with the HTBI primer set. TCRdb independently ran MiXCR on the multiplex PCR reads; one entry per CDR3 protein. The table has about 590,000 distinct CDR3 sequences, approximately 14% seen once. Material: blood. Receptor source: a woman aged 18-29 years with Graves' ophthalmopathy.

This clonotype appeared many times. V usage is TRBV12-5 and J usage is TRBJ2-5; D perhaps matches TRBD1 (6 bases). The CDR3 contains 16 residues. Trimming removed 3 bases at V and 2 bases at J, with 16 bases between. Germline V gene data show CDR1 as LGHNT and CDR2 as FRNRAP. The CDR3 bases are TGTGCTAGTGGTTTAATTTTGACAGGCCGACAAGAGACCCAGTACTTC. Translation: CASGLILTGRQETQYF.

This chain links TRBV6-6 with TRBJ1-2; D is unresolved. Germline V gene lookup returns CDR1 MNHNY and CDR2 SVGAGI (reference sequence). This CDR3 region has 15 residues. V lost 3 bases, J lost 2 bases, and 13 bases lay in between. This CDR3 is CASSYSSWENYGYTF. The CDR3 DNA sequence: TGTGCCAGCAGTTATTCGAGCTGGGAGAACTATGGCTACACCTTC.

This clonotype was found many times. V usage is TRBV12-3 or TRBV12-4 and J usage is TRBJ2-7; TRBD1 is a possible D gene (6 bases). CDR3 length: 14 residues. The ends were cut back, 5 bases at V and 6 bases at J, with 17 bases in the middle. The CDR3 sequence is CASSPTGPITEQYF. CDR3 coding DNA: TGTGCCAGCAGTCCCACAGGGCCAATAACCGAGCAGTACTTC.

This clonotype was seen more than once but under ten times. A much bigger clone sits one base away, suggesting this may be a read error. The chain couples TRBV2 to TRBJ1-5; no firm D call. The CDR3 sequence is 13 residues long. The germline CDR1 and CDR2 sequences are SNHLY and FYNNEI. CDR3 sequence (DNA): TGTGCCAGCGGACCCGATAGCAATCGGCCCCAGCATTTT. This sequence encodes CASGPDSNRPQHF.

The chain combines TRBV27 with TRBJ1-2; a possible D gene is TRBD1 (5 bases). The CDR3 consists of 14 residues. With 3 bases removed from V and 10 bases from J, the gap between germline ends came to 18 bases. Germline loops: CDR1 MNHEY, CDR2 SMNVEV (reference sequence). CDR3 sequence (DNA): TGTGCCAGCAGTTTCGGCAGTCAACTGGGGGACTACACCTTC. Protein: CASSFGSQLGDYTF.

This clonotype was detected many times. The chain joins TRBV27 to TRBJ2-1; 7 positions agree with TRBD2. CDR3 length: 15 amino acids. V shed 4 bases and J 6 bases; nucleotides not matched to a gene: 9. From germline, CDR1 is MNHEY and CDR2 SMNVEV (reference sequence). The CDR3 is CASSSRTRPGNEQFF. The CDR3 DNA follows: TGTGCCAGCAGTTCGCGGACTAGGCCGGGCAATGAGCAGTTCTTC.

This chain links TRBV10-2 with TRBJ1-1; D may be TRBD1 (6 bases). Germline lookup yields CDR1 WSHSY and CDR2 SAAADI. Trimming stripped 6 bases from V and 4 bases from J, with 12 bases between. The CDR3 covers 13 residues. The CDR3 sequence: CASSGQFGTEAFF. Written as DNA, the CDR3 is TGCGCCAGCAGCGGACAGTTCGGCACTGAAGCTTTCTTT.

About this clonotype itself: This sequence may be a read error, since a much larger clone differs from it by one base. The V and J genes are TRBV29-1 and TRBJ2-7; tentatively, D is TRBD2 (6 bases). This CDR3 region has 13 residues. Germline V gene data show CDR1 as SQVTM and CDR2 as ANQGSEA. CDR3 in amino acids: CSVRTGDSHEQYF. DNA of the CDR3: TGCAGCGTTAGGACCGGGGACTCCCACGAGCAGTACTTC.

This clonotype was recorded a few times. The chain is built from TRBV5-1 and TRBJ2-5; 7 bases are a match to TRBD2. The CDR3 is 18 amino acids. CDR1 and CDR2 from the germline V gene are SGHRS and YFSETQ. V was clipped by 1 base and J by 0 bases; unmatched bases: 12. CDR3 residues: CASSLSTSATLYQETQYF. DNA for the CDR3: TGCGCCAGCAGCTTGAGTACTAGCGCGACATTGTACCAAGAGACCCAGTACTTC.

This clonotype was detected a few times. The genes are TRBV3-1 and TRBJ1-6; 8 bases align to TRBD1. J gave up 9 bases and V 1 base, and 11 bases lay outside the gene matches. CDR3 length equals 17 residues. Germline assignment: CDR1 LGHDT and CDR2 YNNKEL (reference sequence). For the CDR3, the DNA is TGTGCCAGCAGCCAAGTACTTCAGGGGGCTAGGGGTTCACCCCTCCACTTT. Its protein is CASSQVLQGARGSPLHF.

This clonotype occurred a few times. This chain joins TRBV7-9 and TRBJ2-5, with D hard to call. The germline gives CDR1 SEHNR, CDR2 FQNEAQ (reference sequence). V was pared by 7 bases and J by 1 base, with 13 bases between. The CDR3 is made up of 14 amino acids. The CDR3 reads CASTAHVAQETQYF. In nucleotides, the CDR3 is TGTGCCAGCACCGCGCACGTGGCCCAAGAGACCCAGTACTTC.

Note on this clonotype: One base away lies a much larger clone, so this may be a sequencing read error. The chain combines TRBV5-5 with TRBJ2-7; 12 bases are shared with TRBD2. Germline V lookup: CDR1 SGHKS, CDR2 YYEKEE (reference sequence). The CDR3 extends over 13 amino acids. The CDR3 loop reads CAGSFGLAGEQYF. The CDR3 DNA is TGTGCCGGCAGCTTTGGACTAGCGGGGGAGCAGTACTTC.

The chain employs TRBV5-4 and TRBJ1-6; 9 nucleotides line up with TRBD1. Trimming took 5 bases from V and 1 from J; bases not matched to a gene: 4. CDR3 length equals 16 residues. Germline loops: CDR1 SGHNT, CDR2 YYREEE (reference sequence). The CDR3 protein is CASREGQGSYNSPLHF. For the CDR3, the DNA is TGTGCCAGCAGAGAGGGACAGGGTTCCTATAATTCACCCCTCCACTTT.

The sample holds many counts of this clonotype. V and J are TRBV7-3 and TRBJ2-3; 7 bases are shared with TRBD1. CDR3 length equals 15 residues. Germline CDR1 is SGHTA and CDR2 is FQGTGA. V shed 6 bases and J 1 base; nucleotides not matched to a gene: 7. For the CDR3, the DNA is TGTGCCAGCAGTTGGGACAGTGGAGGCACAGATACGCAGTATTTT. It encodes CASSWDSGGTDTQYF.

This clonotype was recorded many times. CDR3 loop: CSARETGGFSYEQYF. Here the CDR3 DNA reads TGCAGTGCTAGGGAGACGGGGGGTTTCTCCTACGAGCAGTACTTC. The V and J genes are TRBV20-1 and TRBJ2-7, with 7 bases that match TRBD2. Germline CDR1 reads DFQATT; CDR2 reads SNEGSKA (reference sequence). V was clipped by 3 bases and J by 0 bases; unmatched bases: 8. This CDR3 contains 15 residues.

This clonotype was observed a handful of times. This rearrangement joins TRBV29-1 to TRBJ2-5; tentative D call: TRBD1 (5 bases). The CDR3 loop spans 13 amino acids. CDR1 and CDR2 from the germline V gene are SQVTM and ANQGSEA. V lost 5 bases and J lost 1, with 11 bases in between. In DNA form, the CDR3 reads TGCAGCGTTTATGCTCAGGGCCAAGAGACCCAGTACTTC. As protein: CSVYAQGQETQYF.

The table lists this clonotype with many counts. The gene calls are TRBV7-8 and TRBJ2-7, with D unclear. The CDR3 runs 13 residues. Trimming stripped 2 bases from V and 3 bases from J, with 8 bases between. Per the germline V gene, CDR1 is SGHVS and CDR2 is FQNEAQ. The DNA of the CDR3 is TGTGCCAGCAGCTTACATAAATACTACGAGCAGTACTTC. Protein: CASSLHKYYEQYF.

This clonotype has ten or more counts. CDR3 sequence reads: CASSPGGRIPNTGELFF. In DNA, the CDR3 is TGTGCCAGCAGCCCGGGAGGAAGGATACCAAACACCGGGGAGCTGTTTTTT. The genes are TRBV7-9 and TRBJ2-2, with TRBD2 matching 7 bases. V was clipped by 5 bases and J by 2 bases; unmatched bases: 11. CDR3 length: 17 amino acids. CDR1 SEHNR and CDR2 FQNEAQ come from the germline V gene (reference sequence).

This clonotype was detected many times. The CDR3 region has the DNA TGTGCCAGCAGCCCCTACCTGGACAATGAGCAGTTCTTC. Amino acids: CASSPYLDNEQFF. This chain joins TRBV7-3 and TRBJ2-1; D ambiguous. CDR3 length equals 13 residues. V lost 5 bases and J 5 bases, leaving 10 bases between the germline ends. Germline values: CDR1 SGHTA, CDR2 FQGTGA.

The chain uses TRBV6-6 and TRBJ2-6; D is unresolved. This CDR3 is built from 14 residues. Trimming took 2 bases from V and 2 from J, leaving 4 bases between them. CDR1 MNHNY and CDR2 SVGAGI come from the germline V gene (reference sequence). This CDR3 reads CASSYVTGANVLTF. For the CDR3, the DNA is TGTGCCAGCAGTTACGTGACTGGGGCCAACGTCCTGACTTTC.

This clonotype was counted at least ten times. V is TRBV28 and J is TRBJ1-1, with 8 bases identical to TRBD1. The junction had 17 bases not matched to a gene; V was cut back by 1 base and J by 1 base. This CDR3 contains 20 residues. Germline CDR1 reads MDHEN; CDR2 reads SYDVKM. CDR3 sequence reads: CASSLLFPIPGGRKNTEAFF. For the CDR3, the DNA is TGTGCCAGCAGTTTATTGTTCCCGATTCCAGGGGGCCGGAAGAACACTGAAGCTTTCTTT.

This clonotype was recorded at least ten times. This chain connects TRBV18 to TRBJ1-4, with D tentatively TRBD1 (6 bases). The germline V and J ends were trimmed by 7 bases and 7 bases, with 16 bases remaining between them. The CDR3 contains 14 residues. Germline loops: CDR1 KGHSH, CDR2 LQKENI. CDR3 coding DNA: TGTGCCAGCTTCGCTCAGAGGGGGGGTGAAAAACTGTTTTTT. Its translation is CASFAQRGGEKLFF.

The rearrangement links TRBV28 to TRBJ1-2, with 7 bases fitting TRBD1. The CDR3 runs to 16 residues. V lost 6 bases to trimming and J lost 7 bases; unmatched junction nucleotides: 17. Germline CDR1 MDHEN, CDR2 SYDVKM. The CDR3 spells CASSQTGARPHRGYTF. DNA of the CDR3: TGTGCCAGCAGCCAAACAGGGGCCAGGCCCCACCGTGGCTACACCTTC.

This clonotype appeared many times. The rearrangement joins TRBV6-4 to TRBJ2-7; 7 positions match TRBD1. This CDR3 has 13 residues. The germline V gene encodes CDR1 MRHNA and CDR2 SNTAGT. The V and J ends lost 2 bases and 7 bases, in that order; junction bases with no gene match: 5. The CDR3 bases are TGTGCCAGCAGTGACCGACAGGGCTATGAGCAGTACTTC. This sequence encodes CASSDRQGYEQYF.